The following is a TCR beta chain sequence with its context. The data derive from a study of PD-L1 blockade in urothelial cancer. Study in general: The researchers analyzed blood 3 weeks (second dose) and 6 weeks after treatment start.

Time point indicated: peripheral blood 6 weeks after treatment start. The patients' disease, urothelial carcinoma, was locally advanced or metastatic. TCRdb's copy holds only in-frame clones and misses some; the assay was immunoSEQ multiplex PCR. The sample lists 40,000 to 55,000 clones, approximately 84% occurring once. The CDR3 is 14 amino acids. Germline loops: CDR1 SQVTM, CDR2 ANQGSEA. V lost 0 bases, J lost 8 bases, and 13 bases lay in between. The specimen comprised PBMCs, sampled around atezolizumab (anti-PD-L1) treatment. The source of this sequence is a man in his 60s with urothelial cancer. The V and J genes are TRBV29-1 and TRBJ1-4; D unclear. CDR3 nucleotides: TGCAGCGTTGAAGATGGGCAATCAAGGGAAAAACTGTTTTTT. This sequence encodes CSVEDGQSREKLFF.